This TCR beta chain is from a study of OX40 agonist ivuxolimab in advanced cancers. On this clone itself: No antigen is known for it.

General study points: Averaging showed that CD8+ T cells had more expanded clones than CD4+ did. The authors also found low normalized T-cell clonal expansion in some nonresponders.

Assay: immunoSEQ multiplex PCR; the TCRdb copy retains only in-frame clones and omits some. The top ten hold approximately 19% of the sample, which has 12,000 or so clones, over 80% seen once. There are 15 residues in the CDR3. The V and J ends lost 0 bases and 3 bases respectively, with 13 bases between them. The germline V gene encodes CDR1 SGDLS and CDR2 YYNGEE. The sequenced sample was CD4+ or CD8+ T cells sorted from blood, obtained in a trial of the OX40 agonist ivuxolimab. This clonotype was sampled from an adult with an advanced solid tumor such as melanoma, head and neck, liver or kidney cancer. The chain has TRBV9 and TRBJ2-7, with D possibly called TRBD1 or TRBD2 (5 bases each). The CDR3 sequence: CASSVGGNSGYEQYF. The CDR3 DNA follows: TGTGCCAGCAGCGTAGGGGGCAACAGCGGCTACGAGCAGTACTTC.